One and the same sample provided the 10 T cell receptor beta chains below, sequenced in a study of T cells in Graves' hyperthyroidism and ophthalmopathy. RNA transcripts were the template for amplifying TCR beta CDR3 regions. HTBI primers were employed in a first-round RT-PCR of the TCR CDR3. In TCRdb, the multiplex PCR reads were re-called with MiXCR into one record per CDR3 protein. The sample holds about 600,000 distinct CDR3 sequences; roughly 16% are singletons and the top ten take around 3.3%. The sequencing sample was made of blood. Receptor source: a woman between 40 and 50 years old with Graves' ophthalmopathy.

The sample holds many counts of this clonotype. V is TRBV28 and J is TRBJ2-4, with unresolved D. The CDR3 spans 11 residues. The V end was cut by 6 bases, the J end by 8 bases, with 8 bases between. Germline CDR1 is MDHEN and CDR2 is SYDVKM. Here the CDR3 reads CASRAEDIQYF. The CDR3 bases are TGTGCCAGCAGGGCCGAGGACATTCAGTACTTC.

The gene calls are TRBV7-9 and TRBJ1-4; a weak D match, TRBD1 (6 bases). The CDR3 runs to 15 residues. CDR1 is SEHNR, CDR2 FQNEAQ, per germline (reference sequence). V gave up 5 bases and J gave up 8 bases, with 18 bases separating them. The CDR3 reads CASSEGYREGEKLFF. CDR3 in DNA: TGTGCCAGCAGCGAGGGGTACAGGGAGGGGGAAAAACTGTTTTTT.

This clonotype was detected many times. The chain couples TRBV11-2 to TRBJ2-7, with D perhaps TRBD2 (6 bases). V gave up 3 bases and J gave up 0 bases, with 12 bases separating them. Germline V lookup: CDR1 SGHAT, CDR2 FQNNGV. The CDR3 contains 15 residues. Here the CDR3 reads CASSFSSGPSYEQYF. Written as DNA, the CDR3 is TGTGCCAGCAGCTTTAGTAGCGGCCCCTCCTACGAGCAGTACTTC.

The chain combines TRBV20-1 with TRBJ2-1; 9 bases match TRBD1. Losses at the gene ends were 4 bases for V and 4 bases for J; bases not matched to a gene: 5. Germline V gene lookup returns CDR1 DFQATT and CDR2 SNEGSKA (reference sequence). This CDR3 region has 14 residues. CDR3 residues: CSATPGQGYNEQFF. Here the CDR3 DNA reads TGCAGTGCTACCCCGGGACAGGGTTACAATGAGCAGTTCTTC.

The chain combines TRBV7-8 with TRBJ2-5, with 10 bases fitting TRBD2. The trim removed 4 bases at V and 4 bases at J, leaving 6 bases unmatched. This CDR3 region has 15 residues. CDR1 and CDR2 from the germline V gene are SGHVS and FQNEAQ. The CDR3 nucleotides read TGTGCCAGCAGCTCTGAGCGGGGGGGAAGAGAGACCCAGTACTTC. Protein: CASSSERGGRETQYF.

This chain uses TRBV27 with TRBJ2-1; D possibly uses TRBD1 or TRBD2 (5 bases each). Germline CDR1 is MNHEY and CDR2 is SMNVEV (reference sequence). The CDR3 is made up of 14 amino acids. The germline V and J ends were trimmed by 4 bases and 4 bases, with 11 bases remaining between them. CDR3 residues: CASSWGSTYNEQFF. CDR3 nucleotides: TGTGCCAGCAGTTGGGGGAGTACTTACAATGAGCAGTTCTTC.

This clonotype was observed a handful of times. This rearrangement joins TRBV6-5 to TRBJ2-6, with D possibly TRBD2 on 6 matching bases. Per germline, CDR1 MNHEY and CDR2 SVGAGI. Trimming stripped 2 bases from V and 0 bases from J, with 14 bases between. The CDR3 contains 18 residues. CDR3 residues: CASSYPTGASSGANVLTF. The CDR3 DNA reads as TGTGCCAGCAGTTACCCCACGGGAGCCAGCTCTGGGGCCAACGTCCTGACTTTC.

In this sample, this clonotype turned up a few times. V and J are TRBV29-1 and TRBJ2-7; D remains unclear. The CDR3 spans 11 residues. Germline assignment: CDR1 SQVTM and CDR2 ANQGSEA. V dropped 7 bases and J dropped 5 bases, with 12 bases sitting between them. CDR3 bases: TGCAGCGCAGGACCACACGACGAGCAGTACTTC. Translated: CSAGPHDEQYF.

This clonotype was seen a few times. This chain uses TRBV6-1 with TRBJ2-5; 8 bases match TRBD1. This CDR3 comprises 13 residues. V lost 7 bases to trimming and J lost 5 bases; unmatched junction nucleotides: 6. The germline gives CDR1 MNHNS, CDR2 SASEGT. The CDR3 region is CASTDRGTETQYF. The CDR3 region has the DNA TGTGCCAGCACCGACAGGGGTACGGAGACCCAGTACTTC.

In this sample, this clonotype turned up many times. The rearrangement joins TRBV29-1 to TRBJ2-1; perhaps TRBD1 as D (5 bases). CDR1 is SQVTM and CDR2 is ANQGSEA in the germline V gene. The CDR3 is 15 amino acids. Trimming removed 0 bases from V and 6 bases from J, with 15 bases in between. CDR3 in DNA: TGCAGCGTTGAAGATCTCGCCAGGGCTGGCAATGAGCAGTTCTTC. It is translated as CSVEDLARAGNEQFF.